The T cell receptor beta chain described here comes from a study of cytomegalovirus exposure and HLA in healthy donors. About the study: Just over 80% of a few hundred genotyped donors fell in the Caucasian-associated ancestry cluster.

Use of 60 Vbeta and 13 Jbeta primers characterized the PCR. Assay: immunoSEQ multiplex PCR; the TCRdb copy retains only in-frame clones and omits some. This table holds about 190,000 clones, roughly 74% found once. Each donor's status was that of a healthy bone marrow donor. Germline CDR1 LGHNA, CDR2 YSLEER. Trimming stripped 3 bases from V and 3 bases from J, with 13 bases between. The CDR3 covers 15 residues. Findings of the study overall: There were 150 to 200 TCR beta chains listed as cytomegalovirus-associated.

A remark on this clone: Its matching antigen is unknown.

The sequenced material came from PBMCs. The TCR sequence derives from a young woman in good health and CMV-seropositive. The rearrangement joins TRBV4-3 to TRBJ2-3, with D perhaps matching TRBD2 (5 bases). The DNA of the CDR3 is TGCGCCAGCAGCCAGGCTAGCCATTGGACAGATACGCAGTATTTT. Protein sequence: CASSQASHWTDTQYF.